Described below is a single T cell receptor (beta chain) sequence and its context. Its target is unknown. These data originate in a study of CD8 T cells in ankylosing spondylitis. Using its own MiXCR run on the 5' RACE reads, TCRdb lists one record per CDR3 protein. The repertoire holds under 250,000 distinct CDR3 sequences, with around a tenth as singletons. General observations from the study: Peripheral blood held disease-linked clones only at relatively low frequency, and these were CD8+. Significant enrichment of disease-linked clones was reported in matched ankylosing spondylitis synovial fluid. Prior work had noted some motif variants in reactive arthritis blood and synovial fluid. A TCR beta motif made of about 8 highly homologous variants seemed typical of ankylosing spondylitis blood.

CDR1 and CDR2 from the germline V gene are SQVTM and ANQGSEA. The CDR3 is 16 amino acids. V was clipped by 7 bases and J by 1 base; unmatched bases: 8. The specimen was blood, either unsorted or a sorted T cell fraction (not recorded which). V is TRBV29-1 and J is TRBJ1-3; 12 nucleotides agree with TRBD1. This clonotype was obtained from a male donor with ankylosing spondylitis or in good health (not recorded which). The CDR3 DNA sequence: TGCAGCGCTACGGGACAGGGGGCCATGTCTGGAAACACCATATATTTT. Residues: CSATGQGAMSGNTIYF.